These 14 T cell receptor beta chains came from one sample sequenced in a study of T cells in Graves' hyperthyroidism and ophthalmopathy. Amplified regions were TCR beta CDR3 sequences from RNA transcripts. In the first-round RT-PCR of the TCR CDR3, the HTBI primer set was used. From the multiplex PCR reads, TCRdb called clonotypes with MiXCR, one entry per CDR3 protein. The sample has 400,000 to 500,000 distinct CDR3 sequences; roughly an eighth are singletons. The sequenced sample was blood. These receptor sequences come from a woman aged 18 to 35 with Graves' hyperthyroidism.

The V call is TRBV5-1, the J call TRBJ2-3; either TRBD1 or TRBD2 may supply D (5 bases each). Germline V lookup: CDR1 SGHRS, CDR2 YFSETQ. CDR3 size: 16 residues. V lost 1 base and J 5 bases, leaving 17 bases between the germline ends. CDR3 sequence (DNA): TGCGCCAGCAGCTTGCTGGCAGGGAGAGGCAAAGATACGCAGTATTTT. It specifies CASSLLAGRGKDTQYF.

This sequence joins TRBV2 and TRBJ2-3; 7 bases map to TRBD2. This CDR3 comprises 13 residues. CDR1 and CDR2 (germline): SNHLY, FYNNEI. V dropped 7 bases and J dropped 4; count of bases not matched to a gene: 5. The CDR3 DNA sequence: TGTGCCAGCAAGCGGGACCTCCCAGATACGCAGTATTTT. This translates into CASKRDLPDTQYF.

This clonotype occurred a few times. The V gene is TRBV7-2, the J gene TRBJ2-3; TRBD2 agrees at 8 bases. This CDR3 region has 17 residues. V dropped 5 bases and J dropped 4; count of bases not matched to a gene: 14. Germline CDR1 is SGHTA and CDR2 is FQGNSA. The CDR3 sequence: CASSSSASGRGADTQYF. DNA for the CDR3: TGTGCCAGCAGCAGCTCAGCCAGCGGGAGAGGGGCAGATACGCAGTATTTT.

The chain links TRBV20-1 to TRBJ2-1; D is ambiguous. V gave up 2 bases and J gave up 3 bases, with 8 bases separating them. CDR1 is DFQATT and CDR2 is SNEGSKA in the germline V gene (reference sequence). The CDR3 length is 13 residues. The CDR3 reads CSARMLFYNEQFF. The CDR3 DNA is TGCAGTGCTAGAATGTTATTCTACAATGAGCAGTTCTTC.

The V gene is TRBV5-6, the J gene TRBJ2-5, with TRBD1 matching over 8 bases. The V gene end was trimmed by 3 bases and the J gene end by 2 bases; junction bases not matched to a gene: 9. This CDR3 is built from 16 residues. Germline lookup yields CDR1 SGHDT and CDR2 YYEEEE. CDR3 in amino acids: CASSYRTGYNQETQYF. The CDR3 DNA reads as TGTGCCAGCAGCTACAGGACAGGGTATAATCAAGAGACCCAGTACTTC.

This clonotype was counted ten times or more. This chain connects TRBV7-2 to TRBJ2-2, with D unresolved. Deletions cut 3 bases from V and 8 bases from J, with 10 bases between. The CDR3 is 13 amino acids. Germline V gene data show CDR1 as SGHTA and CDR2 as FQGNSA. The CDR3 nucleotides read TGTGCCAGCAGCTTTCTATCAGCAGGGGAGCTGTTTTTT. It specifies CASSFLSAGELFF. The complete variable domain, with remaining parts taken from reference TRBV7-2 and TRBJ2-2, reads GAGVSQSPSNKVTEKGKDVELRCDPISGHTALYWYRQSLGQGLEFLIYFQGNSAPDKSGLPSDRFSAERTGGSVSTLTIQRTQQEDSAVYLCASSFLSAGELFFGEGSRLTVL.

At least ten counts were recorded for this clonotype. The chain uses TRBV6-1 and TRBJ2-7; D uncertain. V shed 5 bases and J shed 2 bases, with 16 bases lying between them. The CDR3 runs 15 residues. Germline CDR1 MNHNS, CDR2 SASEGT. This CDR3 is CASSPRNPYTYEQYF. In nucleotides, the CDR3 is TGTGCCAGCAGTCCACGTAACCCCTATACCTACGAGCAGTACTTC.

The CDR3 region is CASSLAGRLAGTYNEQFF. The DNA for the CDR3 is TGTGCCAGCAGCTTAGCGGGCAGACTAGCGGGGACCTACAATGAGCAGTTCTTC. The V call is TRBV7-6, the J call TRBJ2-1; 11 bases are a match to TRBD2. This CDR3 has 18 residues. V gave up 0 bases and J gave up 2 bases; unmatched junction bases: 6. CDR1 is SGHVS and CDR2 is FNYEAQ in the germline V gene.

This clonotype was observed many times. In DNA, the CDR3 is TGCAGTGCTAGAGATTTAGACATCGGAAACACCATATATTTT. Protein product: CSARDLDIGNTIYF. The J gene is TRBJ1-3, the V gene TRBV20-1; D gene unclear. This CDR3 is 14 amino acids long. From germline, CDR1 is DFQATT and CDR2 SNEGSKA (reference sequence). Trimming took 0 bases from V and 4 from J, leaving 10 bases between them.

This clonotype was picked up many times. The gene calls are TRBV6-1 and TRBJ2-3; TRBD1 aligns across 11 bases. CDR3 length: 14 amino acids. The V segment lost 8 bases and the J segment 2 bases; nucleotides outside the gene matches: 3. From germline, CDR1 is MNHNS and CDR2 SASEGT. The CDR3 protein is CASADRGHTDTQYF. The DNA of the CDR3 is TGTGCCAGCGCGGACAGGGGGCACACAGATACGCAGTATTTT.

CDR3 nucleotide sequence: TGCGCCAGCAGCATCTCACTAGCGGACACCGGGGAGCTGTTTTTT. Its protein is CASSISLADTGELFF. The chain joins TRBV5-1 to TRBJ2-2, with 8 bases aligning to TRBD2. Germline assignment: CDR1 SGHRS and CDR2 YFSETQ. This CDR3 contains 15 residues. Trimming removed 4 bases from V and 3 bases from J; junction bases left unmatched: 5.

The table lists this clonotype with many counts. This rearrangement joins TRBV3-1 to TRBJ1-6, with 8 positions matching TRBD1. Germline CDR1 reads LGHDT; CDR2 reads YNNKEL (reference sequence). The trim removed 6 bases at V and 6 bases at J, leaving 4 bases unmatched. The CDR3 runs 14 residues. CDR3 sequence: CASRRTGSNSPLHF. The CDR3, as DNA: TGTGCCAGCAGAAGGACAGGGTCTAATTCACCCCTCCACTTT.

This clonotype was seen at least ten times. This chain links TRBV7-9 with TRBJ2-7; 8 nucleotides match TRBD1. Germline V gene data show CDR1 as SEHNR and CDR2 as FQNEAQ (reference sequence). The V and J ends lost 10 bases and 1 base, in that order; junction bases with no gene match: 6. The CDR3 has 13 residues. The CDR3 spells CATRTGRSYEQYF. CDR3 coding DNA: TGTGCCACCCGGACAGGGAGGTCCTACGAGCAGTACTTC.

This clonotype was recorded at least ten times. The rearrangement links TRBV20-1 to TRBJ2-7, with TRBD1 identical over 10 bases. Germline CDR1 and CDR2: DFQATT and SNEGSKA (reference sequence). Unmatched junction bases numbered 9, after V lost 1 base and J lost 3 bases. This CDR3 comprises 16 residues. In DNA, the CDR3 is TGCAGTGCTAGAGGGTTACCGGGACAGGGGTTCTACGAGCAGTACTTC. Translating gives CSARGLPGQGFYEQYF.